These 17 T cell receptor gamma chains share one sample of origin, sequenced in a study of fetal and pediatric gammadelta thymocytes. With CATT, TCRdb re-called clones from the reads. The table records about 520 gamma-chain clones, 3.5% to 5.5% of them present only once. Fetal thymuses were obtained at 14 to 22 weeks estimated gestational age from elective pregnancy terminations. Sequencing was carried out using non-Vgamma9Vdelta2 gamma-delta T cells from the thymus. Subset here: CD3+gammadeltaTCR+ thymocytes not co-expressing Vgamma9 and Vdelta2. These receptors originate from a human fetus.

This clone was observed a few times. The chain uses TRGV8 and TRGJP. TCRdb records no J gene; here it was assigned by comparing the DNA to germline. With 2 bases clipped from V and 8 bases from J, the junction kept 0 bases outside the gene matches. CDR1 is VENAVY, CDR2 YDSYNSRV, per germline. The CDR3 is 14 amino acids. CDR3 residues: CATWDKLGKKIKVF. CDR3 DNA: TGTGCCACCTGGGATAAGTTGGGCAAAAAAATCAAGGTATTT.

Remarks on this clone: A read error is the likely source, as a far larger clone sits one nucleotide away. The chain employs TRGV3 and TRGJP1. Germline V gene data show CDR1 as VTNTFY and CDR2 as YDVSTARD (reference sequence). The CDR3 covers 13 residues. As DNA, the CDR3 is TGTGCCACCTGGGATACCACGGGTTGGTTCAAGATATTT. It specifies CATWDTTGWFKIF.

As to this clone: TCRdb shows a much larger clone's protein in place of this DNA's translation, and the two differ at residue 2, likely through a read error; the protein shown is translated from the DNA. The rearrangement uses TRGV8 and TRGJP1. The CDR3 consists of 13 residues. From germline, CDR1 is VENAVY and CDR2 YDSYNSRV. As DNA, the CDR3 is TGTACCACCTGGGATACCACTGGTTGGTTCAAGATATTT. Translated: CTTWDTTGWFKIF.

A word on this clone: This likely came from a read error, as a far larger clone is one base away. The gene calls are TRGV10 and TRGJ1 or TRGJ2. TRGV10 counts as an open reading frame of uncertain function. The CDR3 loop spans 12 amino acids. This CDR3 reads CAAWDYYYKNLF. In nucleotides, the CDR3 is TGTGCTGCGTGGGATTATTATTATAAGAACCTCTTT.

This clone was seen a few times. The chain joins TRGV3 to TRGJ1 or TRGJ2. Trimming cost V 4 bases and J 4 bases; bases outside gene matches: 4. Germline lookup yields CDR1 VTNTFY and CDR2 YDVSTARD (reference sequence). This CDR3 is built from 12 residues. The CDR3 region has the DNA TGTGCCACCTGGGAGCGATATTATAAGAAACTCTTT. Encoded protein: CATWERYYKKLF.

Notes on this clone: One end of the junction does not line up with germline, which may come from a read error. This rearrangement joins TRGV5 to TRGJP1. Per germline, CDR1 VINAFY and CDR2 YDVSNSKD. The CDR3 covers 14 residues. CDR3 nucleotides: TGTGCCACCTGGGACAGGACCACTGGTTGGATCAAGATATTT. Its protein is CATWDRTTGWIKIF.

Turning to this clone: This likely came from a read error, as a far larger clone is one base away. This rearrangement joins TRGV8 to TRGJP1. No J gene is reported in TCRdb; it was inferred here by comparing the DNA with germline. Germline CDR1 VENAVY, CDR2 YDSYNSRV. This CDR3 has 15 amino acids. DNA for the CDR3: TGTGCAACCTGGGATAGGATTGACACTGGTTGGTTCAAGATATTT. It yields the protein CATWDRIDTGWFKIF.

This clone turned up a few times. A read error likely explains why the TCRdb protein, taken from a much larger clone, differs from this DNA's translation at residue 3; the protein shown is translated from the DNA. The chain joins TRGV8 to TRGJP1. CDR1 VENAVY and CDR2 YDSYNSRV come from the germline V gene. The CDR3 runs 13 residues. The CDR3 nucleotides read TGTGCCGCCTGGGATACCACTGGTTGGTTCAAGATATTT. It is translated as CAAWDTTGWFKIF.

This clone is categorized as large. The chain employs TRGV3 and TRGJ1 or TRGJ2. Germline CDR1 VTNTFY, CDR2 YDVSTARD (reference sequence). This CDR3 contains 10 residues. The J segment lost 9 bases and the V segment lost 2 bases, leaving 1 base of the junction unmatched. The CDR3 loop reads CATWDTKKLF. CDR3 DNA: TGTGCCACCTGGGACACTAAGAAACTCTTT.

This clone is labeled medium-sized. This chain connects TRGV2 to TRGJP1. CDR1 is EGSNGY and CDR2 is YDSYNSKV in the germline V gene. V trimming: 0 bases; J trimming: 3 bases; junction bases outside the gene matches: 1. The CDR3 totals 14 residues. The CDR3, as DNA: TGTGCCACCTGGGACGGGCCCACTGGTTGGTTCAAGATATTT. Amino acids: CATWDGPTGWFKIF.

To note about this clone: This may come from a read error, since a much larger clone is one base off. The chain combines TRGV5 with TRGJP. TCRdb leaves out the J gene; it was filled in here by matching the DNA to germline. The CDR3 is made up of 15 amino acids. CDR1 is VINAFY and CDR2 is YDVSNSKD in the germline V gene. The CDR3 loop is CATWDQELGKKSKVF. The CDR3 bases are TGTGCCACCTGGGACCAAGAGTTGGGCAAAAAAAGCAAGGTATTT.

By share, this clone ranks as medium-sized. The V call is TRGV4, the J call TRGJ1 or TRGJ2. This CDR3 region has 12 residues. The germline CDR1 and CDR2 sequences are EGSTGY and YDSYTSSV. V lost 0 bases, J lost 5 bases, and 1 base stayed unmatched. The CDR3 bases are TGTGCCACCTGGGATGGGGATTATAAGAAACTCTTT. Protein sequence: CATWDGDYKKLF.

As to this clone: A clone one base away is much larger, so this may be a read error. This sequence joins TRGV5 and TRGJP1. Germline trimming cut 0 bases from V and 2 bases from J; bases unmatched to any gene: 0. This CDR3 comprises 14 residues. Germline CDR1 and CDR2: VINAFY and YDVSNSKD. CDR3 nucleotide sequence: TGTGCCACCTGGGACAGGACCACTGGTTGGTTCAAGATATTT. It encodes CATWDRTTGWFKIF.

A remark on this clone: This could be a read error, since a much larger clone is one nucleotide away. This chain links TRGV8 with TRGJP1. CDR3 length: 15 residues. Germline V gene lookup returns CDR1 VENAVY and CDR2 YDSYNSRV. V was clipped by 0 bases and J by 0 bases; unmatched bases: 1. The CDR3 loop reads CATWDRYTTGWFKIF. The CDR3 coding sequence is TGTGCCACCTGGGATAGGTATACCACTGGTTGGTTCAAGATATTT.

As for this clone: This could be a read error, since a much larger clone is one nucleotide away. This chain links TRGV8 with TRGJP. J was trimmed by 4 bases and V by 3 bases; bases with no gene match: 0. The germline V gene has CDR1 VENAVY and CDR2 YDSYNSRV. The CDR3 is made up of 15 amino acids. The CDR3 nucleotides are TGTGCCACCTGGGATCAAGAGTTGGGCAAAAAAATCAAGGTATTT. As protein: CATWDQELGKKIKVF.

No V gene was called, though TRGJ1 or TRGJ2 was called as the J gene. The CDR3 length is 12 residues. The CDR3 DNA sequence: TGTGCTGCGTGGGAGAATTATTATAAGAAACTCTTT. This codes for CAAWENYYKKLF.

This clone is termed large. The rearrangement joins TRGV4 to TRGJP1. Germline values: CDR1 EGSTGY, CDR2 YDSYTSSV. The length of the CDR3 is 10 residues. After removal of 9 bases from V and 5 bases from J, the junction contained 0 bases not matched to a gene. DNA for the CDR3: TGTGCCACCACTGGTTGGTTCAAGATATTT. Protein: CATTGWFKIF.